The 16 T cell receptor beta chains reported below all come from one sample, sequenced in a study of blood T cells in healthy people across ages. PCR was performed a second time for about 6 to 12 cycles using a sample-barcoded 5' primer and a J-beta primer mix. One entry per CDR3 protein results from TCRdb running MiXCR on the 5' RACE reads. The table records nearly 800,000 distinct CDR3 sequences, 56% of them present only once. Sample: blood. These receptors all stem from a man aged 40-50 years in good health.

This clonotype was seen a handful of times. The chain has TRBV30 and TRBJ2-7; unclear D gene. Germline CDR1 reads GTSNPN; CDR2 reads SVGIG (reference sequence). Trimming took 4 bases from V and 1 from J, leaving 11 bases between them. This CDR3 has 13 residues. CDR3 in amino acids: CAWNRDGSYEQYF. The CDR3 coding sequence is TGTGCCTGGAACAGAGACGGGTCCTACGAGCAGTACTTC.

The rearrangement links TRBV20-1 to TRBJ2-7, with TRBD1 as a possible D gene (6 bases). V lost 1 base, J lost 1 base, and 11 bases lay in between. Germline CDR1 and CDR2: DFQATT and SNEGSKA (reference sequence). This CDR3 has 14 residues. The CDR3 region has the DNA TGCAGTGCTAGAGTCAGGGGTCCTTCCTACGAGCAGTACTTC. Translating gives CSARVRGPSYEQYF.

There are many counts of this clonotype. The junction differs from germline at one of its ends, possibly a read error. The chain recombines TRBV27 with TRBJ1-2; no reliable D call. Germline-derived CDR1 and CDR2 are MNHEY and SMNVEV (reference sequence). The CDR3 loop spans 13 amino acids. The CDR3 is CASSSTGDYGYTF. CDR3 DNA: TGCGCCAGCAGCTCGACTGGGGACTATGGCTACACCTTC.

V usage is TRBV4-1 and J usage is TRBJ2-6, with D perhaps being TRBD1 or TRBD2 (5 bases each). Germline assignment: CDR1 MGHRA and CDR2 YSYEKL. CDR3 length: 16 residues. Trimming pared 4 bases from V and 0 bases from J, leaving 10 bases between. This CDR3 reads CASSRPGTSGANVLTF. CDR3 sequence (DNA): TGCGCCAGCAGCCGCCCGGGGACCTCTGGGGCCAACGTCCTGACTTTC.

V and J are TRBV6-2 or TRBV6-3 and TRBJ2-7; 7 bases are shared with TRBD1. The germline V gene has CDR1 MNHEY and CDR2 SVGEGT. V lost 8 bases, J lost 4 bases, and 11 bases stayed unmatched. The CDR3 spans 14 residues. CDR3 residues: CASGTVRHPYEQYF. The CDR3 DNA reads as TGTGCCAGCGGGACAGTCCGTCACCCGTACGAGCAGTACTTC.

This chain links TRBV3-1 with TRBJ1-6; no clear D gene. This CDR3 comprises 15 residues. Germline V gives CDR1 LGHDT, CDR2 YNNKEL (reference sequence). V was pared by 3 bases and J by 4 bases, with 10 bases between. The CDR3 sequence is CASSQETLYNSPLHF. The CDR3 region has the DNA TGTGCCAGCAGCCAGGAGACCTTGTATAATTCACCCCTCCACTTT.

The V and J genes are TRBV5-1 and TRBJ1-4, with D unresolved. CDR3 length: 14 amino acids. V gave up 4 bases and J gave up 9 bases, with 16 bases separating them. In germline, CDR1 is SGHRS, CDR2 YFSETQ. The CDR3 spells CASSGFIGEKKLFF. The CDR3 bases are TGCGCCAGCAGCGGTTTTATCGGTGAAAAAAAACTGTTTTTT. The whole variable domain, filled in from reference TRBV5-1 and TRBJ1-4, reads KAGVTQTPRYLIKTRGQQVTLSCSPISGHRSVSWYQQTPGQGLQFLFEYFSETQRNKGNFPGRFSGRQFSNSRSEMNVSTLELGDSALYLCASSGFIGEKKLFFGSGTQLSVL.

CDR3 amino acids: CASSQEEREGYGYTF. The CDR3 DNA follows: TGTGCCAGCAGCCAAGAAGAGAGGGAGGGCTATGGCTACACCTTC. V is TRBV14 and J is TRBJ1-2; D gene ambiguous. There are 15 residues in the CDR3. Trimming removed 0 bases from V and 4 bases from J, with 12 bases in between. In germline, CDR1 is SGHDN, CDR2 FVKESK.

The genes are TRBV27 and TRBJ1-2; tentatively, D is TRBD1 (6 bases). With 4 bases removed from V and 3 bases from J, the gap between germline ends came to 12 bases. The CDR3 covers 14 residues. Germline values: CDR1 MNHEY, CDR2 SMNVEV (reference sequence). The CDR3 sequence: CASSSQQGYYGYTF. The CDR3 bases are TGTGCCAGCAGTTCCCAACAGGGCTACTATGGCTACACCTTC.

This clonotype was counted between two and nine times. This chain connects TRBV3-1 to TRBJ2-3; 10 nucleotides agree with TRBD2. This CDR3 spans 15 amino acids. V lost 4 bases and J lost 5; bases outside the gene matches: 6. Germline loops: CDR1 LGHDT, CDR2 YNNKEL (reference sequence). This chain's CDR3 is CASSRAGGKGDTQYF. Written as DNA, the CDR3 is TGTGCCAGCAGCCGAGCGGGAGGGAAAGGAGATACGCAGTATTTT.

For the CDR3, the DNA is TGCAGTGCTGACAGGACTCGCGGTGAAAAACTGTTTTTT. Its translation is CSADRTRGEKLFF. J is TRBJ1-4 and V is TRBV20-1; the D gene is possibly TRBD1 (6 bases). The CDR3 covers 13 residues. Per the germline V gene, CDR1 is DFQATT and CDR2 is SNEGSKA (reference sequence). V lost 5 bases to trimming and J lost 7 bases, with 14 bases between them.

This chain joins TRBV20-1 and TRBJ2-5, with TRBD2 matching 9 bases. This CDR3 has 15 residues. Unmatched junction bases numbered 7, after V lost 2 bases and J lost 3 bases. The germline V gene has CDR1 DFQATT and CDR2 SNEGSKA (reference sequence). CDR3 amino acids: CSARKAGGPKETQYF. CDR3 nucleotide sequence: TGCAGTGCTAGAAAAGCGGGGGGTCCCAAAGAGACCCAGTACTTC.

Points on this clonotype: With a much larger clone just one base away, this may be a read error. This sequence joins TRBV29-1 and TRBJ2-5; D may be TRBD1 (6 bases). In germline, CDR1 is SQVTM, CDR2 ANQGSEA. V was clipped by 6 bases and J by 11 bases, with 28 bases between them. This CDR3 has 15 amino acids. CDR3 coding DNA: TGCAGCGTCGATACAGGGCGTGGGGGATACAATGAGCAGTACTTC. It encodes CSVDTGRGGYNEQYF.

This clonotype turned up a few times. The chain recombines TRBV7-9 with TRBJ2-7, with D maybe TRBD2 (6 bases). In germline, CDR1 is SEHNR, CDR2 FQNEAQ (reference sequence). The CDR3 covers 11 residues. V was pared by 8 bases and J by 1 base, with 6 bases between. CDR3 nucleotide sequence: TGTGCCAGCGCGGGATCCTACGAGCAGTACTTC. Translation: CASAGSYEQYF.

J is TRBJ2-1 and V is TRBV6-2 or TRBV6-3, with D possibly TRBD1 on 6 matching bases. CDR1 and CDR2 (germline): MNHEY, SVGEGT. Trimming took 2 bases from V and 6 from J, leaving 14 bases between them. The CDR3 totals 15 residues. DNA for the CDR3: TGTGCCAGCAGTTACGGGCAGGGGCAAATCAATGAGCAGTTCTTC. This encodes CASSYGQGQINEQFF.

The chain uses TRBV7-3 and TRBJ2-3; possible D gene TRBD2, 7 bases. The CDR3 covers 15 residues. Germline-derived CDR1 and CDR2 are SGHTA and FQGTGA. V dropped 6 bases and J dropped 4 bases, with 17 bases sitting between them. This CDR3 reads CASRSTGRAADTQYF. The CDR3 DNA sequence: TGTGCCAGCAGATCTACAGGGAGGGCGGCAGATACGCAGTATTTT.